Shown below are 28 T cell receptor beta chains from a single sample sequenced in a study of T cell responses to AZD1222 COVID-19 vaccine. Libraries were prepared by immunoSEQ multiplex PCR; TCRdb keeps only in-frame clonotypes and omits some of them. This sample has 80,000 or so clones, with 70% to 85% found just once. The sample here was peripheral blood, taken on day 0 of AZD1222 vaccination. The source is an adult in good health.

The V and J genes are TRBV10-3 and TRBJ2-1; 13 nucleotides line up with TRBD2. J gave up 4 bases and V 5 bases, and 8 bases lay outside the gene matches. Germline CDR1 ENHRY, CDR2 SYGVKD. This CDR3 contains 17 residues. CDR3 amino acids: CAISQLGLAGVYNEQFF. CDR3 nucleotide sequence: TGTGCCATCAGTCAACTTGGACTAGCGGGAGTTTACAATGAGCAGTTCTTC.

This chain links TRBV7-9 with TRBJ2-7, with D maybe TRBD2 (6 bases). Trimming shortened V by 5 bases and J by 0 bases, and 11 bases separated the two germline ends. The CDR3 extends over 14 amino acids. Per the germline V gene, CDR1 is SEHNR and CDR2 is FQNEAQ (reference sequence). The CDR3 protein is CASSLVRGSYEQYF. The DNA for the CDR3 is TGTGCCAGCAGCCTGGTGCGGGGCTCCTACGAGCAGTACTTC.

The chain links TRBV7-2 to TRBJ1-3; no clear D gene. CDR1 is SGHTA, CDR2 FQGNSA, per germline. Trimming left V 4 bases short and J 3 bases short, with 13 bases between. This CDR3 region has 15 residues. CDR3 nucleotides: TGTGCCAGCAGCTCCGATGGCTACGGTGGAAACACCATATATTTT. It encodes CASSSDGYGGNTIYF.

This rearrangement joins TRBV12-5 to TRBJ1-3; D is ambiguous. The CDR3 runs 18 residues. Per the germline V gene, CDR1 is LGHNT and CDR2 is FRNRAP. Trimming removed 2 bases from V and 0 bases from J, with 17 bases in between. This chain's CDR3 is CASGLKDSLTYSGNTIYF. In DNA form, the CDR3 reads TGTGCTAGTGGTTTGAAGGACTCCCTCACCTACTCTGGAAACACCATATATTTT.

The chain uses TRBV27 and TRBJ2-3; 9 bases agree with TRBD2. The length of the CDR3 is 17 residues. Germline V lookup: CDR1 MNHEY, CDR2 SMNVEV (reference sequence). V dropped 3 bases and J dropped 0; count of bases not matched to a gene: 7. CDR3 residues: CASSLGLAGISTDTQYF. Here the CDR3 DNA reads TGTGCCAGCAGTTTGGGTCTAGCGGGAATTAGCACAGATACGCAGTATTTT.

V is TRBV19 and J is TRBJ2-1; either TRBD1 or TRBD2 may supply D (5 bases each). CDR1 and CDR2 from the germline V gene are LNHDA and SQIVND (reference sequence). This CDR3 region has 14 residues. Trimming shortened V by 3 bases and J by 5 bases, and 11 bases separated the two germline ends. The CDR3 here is CASSMGTPHNEQFF. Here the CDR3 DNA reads TGTGCCAGTAGTATGGGGACCCCCCACAATGAGCAGTTCTTC.

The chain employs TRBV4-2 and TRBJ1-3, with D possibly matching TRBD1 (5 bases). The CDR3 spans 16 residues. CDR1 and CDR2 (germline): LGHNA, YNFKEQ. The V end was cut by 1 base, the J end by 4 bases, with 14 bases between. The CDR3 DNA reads TGTGCCAGCAGCCAAGTGGGGGGTACGGCGGGAAACACCATATATTTT. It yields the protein CASSQVGGTAGNTIYF.

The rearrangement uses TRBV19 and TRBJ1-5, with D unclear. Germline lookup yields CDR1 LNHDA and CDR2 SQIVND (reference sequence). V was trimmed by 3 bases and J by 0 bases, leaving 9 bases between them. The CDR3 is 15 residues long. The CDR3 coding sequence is TGTGCCAGTAGTATGGACGAATTTAGCAATCAGCCCCAGCATTTT. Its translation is CASSMDEFSNQPQHF.

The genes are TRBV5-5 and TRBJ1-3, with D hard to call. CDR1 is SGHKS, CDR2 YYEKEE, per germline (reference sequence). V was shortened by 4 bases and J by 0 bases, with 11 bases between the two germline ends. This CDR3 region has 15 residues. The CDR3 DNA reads TGTGCCAGCAGCCTCTTTACCCCCTCTGGAAACACCATATATTTT. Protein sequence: CASSLFTPSGNTIYF.

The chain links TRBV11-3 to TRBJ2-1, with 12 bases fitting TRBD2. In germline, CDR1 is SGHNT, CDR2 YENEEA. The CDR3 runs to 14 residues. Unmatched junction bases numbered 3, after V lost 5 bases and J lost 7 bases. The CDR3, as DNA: TGTGCCAGCAGCGCCGGGACTAGCGGGAATGAGCAGTTCTTC. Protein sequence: CASSAGTSGNEQFF.

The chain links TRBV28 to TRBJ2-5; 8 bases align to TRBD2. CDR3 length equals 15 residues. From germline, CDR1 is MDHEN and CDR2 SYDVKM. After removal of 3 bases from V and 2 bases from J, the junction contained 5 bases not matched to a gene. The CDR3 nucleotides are TGTGCCAGCAGTTTGGCGGGGGGCGGACAAGAGACCCAGTACTTC. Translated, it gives CASSLAGGGQETQYF.

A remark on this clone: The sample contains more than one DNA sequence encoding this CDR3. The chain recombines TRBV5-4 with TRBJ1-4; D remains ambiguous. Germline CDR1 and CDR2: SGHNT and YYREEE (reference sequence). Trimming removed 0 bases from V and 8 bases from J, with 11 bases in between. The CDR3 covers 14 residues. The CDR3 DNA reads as TGTGCCAGCAGCTTGGAAATCGGGAACGAAAAACTGTTTTTT. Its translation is CASSLEIGNEKLFF.

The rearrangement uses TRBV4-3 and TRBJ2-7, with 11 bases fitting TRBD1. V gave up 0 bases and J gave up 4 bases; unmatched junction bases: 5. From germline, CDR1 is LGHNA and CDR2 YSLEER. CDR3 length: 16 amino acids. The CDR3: CASSQDRTGGMYEQYF. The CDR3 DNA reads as TGCGCCAGCAGCCAAGACCGGACAGGGGGCATGTACGAGCAGTACTTC.

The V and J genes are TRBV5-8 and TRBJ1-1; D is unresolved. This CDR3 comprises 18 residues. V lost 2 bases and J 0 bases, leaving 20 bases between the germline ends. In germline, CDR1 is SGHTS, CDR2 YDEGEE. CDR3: CASSLDTAVRSMNTEAFF. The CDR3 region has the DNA TGTGCCAGCAGCTTAGACACCGCCGTTCGGAGTATGAACACTGAAGCTTTCTTT. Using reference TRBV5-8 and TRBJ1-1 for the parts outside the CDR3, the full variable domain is EAGVTQSPTHLIKTRGQQATLRCSPISGHTSVYWYQQALGLGLQFLLWYDEGEERNRGNFPPRFSGRQFPNYSSELNVNALELEDSALYLCASSLDTAVRSMNTEAFFGQGTRLTVV.

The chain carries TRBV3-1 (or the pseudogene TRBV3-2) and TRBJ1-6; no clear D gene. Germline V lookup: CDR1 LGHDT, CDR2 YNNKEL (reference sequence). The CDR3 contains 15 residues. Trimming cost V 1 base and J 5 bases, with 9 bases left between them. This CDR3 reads CASSQGTGNNSPLHF. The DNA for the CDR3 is TGTGCCAGCAGCCAAGGGACGGGAAATAATTCACCCCTCCACTTT.

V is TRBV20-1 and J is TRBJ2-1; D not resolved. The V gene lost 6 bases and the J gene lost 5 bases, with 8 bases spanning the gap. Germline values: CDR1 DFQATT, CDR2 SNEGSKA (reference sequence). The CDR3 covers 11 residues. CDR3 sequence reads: CSALRNNEQFF. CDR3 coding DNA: TGCAGTGCCCTGCGGAACAATGAGCAGTTCTTC.

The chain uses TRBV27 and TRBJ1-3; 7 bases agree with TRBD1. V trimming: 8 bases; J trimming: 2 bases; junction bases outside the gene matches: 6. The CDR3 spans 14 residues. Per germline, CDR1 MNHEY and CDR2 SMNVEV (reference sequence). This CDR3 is CASGPTGTGNTIYF. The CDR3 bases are TGTGCCAGCGGTCCGACAGGGACTGGAAACACCATATATTTT.

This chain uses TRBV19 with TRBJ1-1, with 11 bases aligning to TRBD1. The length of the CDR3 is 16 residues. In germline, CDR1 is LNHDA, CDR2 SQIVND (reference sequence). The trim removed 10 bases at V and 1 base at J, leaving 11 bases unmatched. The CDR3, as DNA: TGTGCCACCACAGAGGGGACAGGGGGACAGAACACTGAAGCTTTCTTT. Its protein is CATTEGTGGQNTEAFF.

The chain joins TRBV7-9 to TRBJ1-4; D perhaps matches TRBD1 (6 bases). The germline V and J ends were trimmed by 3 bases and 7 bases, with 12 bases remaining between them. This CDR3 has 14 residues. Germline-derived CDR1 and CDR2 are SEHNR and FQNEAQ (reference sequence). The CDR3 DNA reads TGTGCCAGCAGCTTCAGGGGCAGCGGTGAAAAACTGTTTTTT. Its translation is CASSFRGSGEKLFF. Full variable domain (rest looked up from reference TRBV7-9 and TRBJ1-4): DTGVSQNPRHKITKRGQNVTFRCDPISEHNRLYWYRQTLGQGPEFLTYFQNEAQLEKSRLLSDRFSAERPKGSFSTLEIQRTEQGDSAMYLCASSFRGSGEKLFFGSGTQLSVL.

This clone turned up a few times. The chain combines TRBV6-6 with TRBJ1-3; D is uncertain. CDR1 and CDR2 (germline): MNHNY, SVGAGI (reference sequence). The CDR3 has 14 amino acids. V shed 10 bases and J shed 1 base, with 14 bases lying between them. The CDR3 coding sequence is TGTGCCACGGAAGGATCAATATCTGGAAACACCATATATTTT. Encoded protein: CATEGSISGNTIYF.

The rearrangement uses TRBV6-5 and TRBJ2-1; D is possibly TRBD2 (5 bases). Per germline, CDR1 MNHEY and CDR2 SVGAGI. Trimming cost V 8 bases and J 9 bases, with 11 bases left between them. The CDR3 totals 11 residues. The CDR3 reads CASVAGGEQFF. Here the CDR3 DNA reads TGTGCCAGCGTAGCTGGAGGTGAGCAGTTCTTC.

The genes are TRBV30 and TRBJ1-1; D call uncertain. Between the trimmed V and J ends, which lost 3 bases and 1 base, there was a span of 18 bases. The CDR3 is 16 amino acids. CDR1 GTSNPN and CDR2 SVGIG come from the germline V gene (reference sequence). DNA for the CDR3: TGTGCCTGGAGCGAGAAGCGTGGCCCTCAGAACACTGAAGCTTTCTTT. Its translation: CAWSEKRGPQNTEAFF.

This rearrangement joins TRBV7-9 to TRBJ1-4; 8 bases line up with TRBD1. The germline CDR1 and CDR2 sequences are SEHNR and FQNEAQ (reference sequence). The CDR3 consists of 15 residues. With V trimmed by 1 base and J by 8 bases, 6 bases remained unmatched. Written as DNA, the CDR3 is TGTGCCAGCAGCTTAGAACAGGGGGAGAGGGAAAAACTGTTTTTT. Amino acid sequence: CASSLEQGEREKLFF.

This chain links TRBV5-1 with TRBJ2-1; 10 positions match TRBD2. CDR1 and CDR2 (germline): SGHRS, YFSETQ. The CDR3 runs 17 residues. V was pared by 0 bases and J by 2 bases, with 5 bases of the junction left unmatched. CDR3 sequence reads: CASSLGGTSAAYNEQFF. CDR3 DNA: TGCGCCAGCAGCTTGGGGGGGACTAGCGCCGCCTACAATGAGCAGTTCTTC.

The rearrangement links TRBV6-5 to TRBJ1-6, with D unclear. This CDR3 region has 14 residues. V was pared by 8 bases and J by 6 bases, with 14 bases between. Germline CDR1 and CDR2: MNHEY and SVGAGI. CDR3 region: CASGGPVGNSPLHF. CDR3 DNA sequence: TGTGCCAGCGGCGGCCCTGTTGGTAATTCACCCCTCCACTTT.

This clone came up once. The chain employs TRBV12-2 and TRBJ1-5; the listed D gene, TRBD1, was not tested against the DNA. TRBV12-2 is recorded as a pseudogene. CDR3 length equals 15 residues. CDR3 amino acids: CASRHQQGGNQPQHF. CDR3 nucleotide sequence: TGTGCAAGTCGCCACCAACAGGGTGGCAATCAGCCCCAGCATTTT.

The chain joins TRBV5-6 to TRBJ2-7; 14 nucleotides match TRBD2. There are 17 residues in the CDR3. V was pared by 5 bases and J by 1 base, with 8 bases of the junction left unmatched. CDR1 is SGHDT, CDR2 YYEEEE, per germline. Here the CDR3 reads CASSWGLAGEGSYEQYF. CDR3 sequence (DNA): TGTGCCAGCAGTTGGGGACTAGCGGGAGAGGGGTCCTACGAGCAGTACTTC.

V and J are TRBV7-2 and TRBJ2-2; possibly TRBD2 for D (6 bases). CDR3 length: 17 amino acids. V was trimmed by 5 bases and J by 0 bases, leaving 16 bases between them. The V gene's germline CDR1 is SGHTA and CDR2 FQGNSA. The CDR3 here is CASSRARGTANTGELFF. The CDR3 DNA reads TGTGCCAGCAGCCGCGCCCGGGGGACCGCGAACACCGGGGAGCTGTTTTTT.